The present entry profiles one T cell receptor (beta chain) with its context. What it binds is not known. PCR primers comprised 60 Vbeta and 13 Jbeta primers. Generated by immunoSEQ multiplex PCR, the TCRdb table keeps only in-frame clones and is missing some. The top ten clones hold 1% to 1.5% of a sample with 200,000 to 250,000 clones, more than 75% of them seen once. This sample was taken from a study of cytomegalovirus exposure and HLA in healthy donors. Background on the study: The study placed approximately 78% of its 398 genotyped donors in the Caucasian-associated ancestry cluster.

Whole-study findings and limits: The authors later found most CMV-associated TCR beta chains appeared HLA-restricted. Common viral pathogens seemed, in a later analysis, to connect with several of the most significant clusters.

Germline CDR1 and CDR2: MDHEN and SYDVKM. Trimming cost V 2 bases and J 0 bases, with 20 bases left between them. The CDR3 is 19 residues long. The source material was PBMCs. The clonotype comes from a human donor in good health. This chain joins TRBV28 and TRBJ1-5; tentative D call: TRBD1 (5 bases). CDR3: CASSLTPPRQTNSNQPQHF. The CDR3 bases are TGTGCCAGCAGTTTAACCCCCCCTAGACAGACAAATAGCAATCAGCCCCAGCATTTT.